This TCR beta chain was identified during a study of blood T cell repertoires in COVID-19. This CDR3 region has 14 residues. Trimming stripped 5 bases from V and 7 bases from J, with 18 bases between. CDR1 is LNHDA, CDR2 SQIVND, per germline (reference sequence). Original methodology: Scientists estimated how many nucleated cells there were by amplifying reference gene primers. Sequenced by immunoSEQ multiplex PCR; TCRdb stores in-frame clones only, minus some. That table supplies the V and J calls and clone size; D and trimming were determined from the DNA. The sample has some 60,000 clones; roughly 86% are singletons.

The chain combines TRBV19 with TRBJ2-7; no firm D call. The receptor's source is a man between 70 and 80 years old with acute or convalescent COVID-19. The sequenced sample consisted of peripheral blood. Written as DNA, the CDR3 is TGTGCCAGTAGTGCTATGACTGAGGCCTGGGAGCAGTACTTC. This sequence encodes CASSAMTEAWEQYF.